This TCR beta chain was found in a study of Ad26.COV2.S vaccination and SARS-CoV-2 variants. Background on the study: Ad26.COV2.S was injected intramuscularly once or twice, 56 days apart.

Notes on this clone: Its antigen is unidentified.

Trimming took off 6 bases at V and 8 bases at J, with 23 bases between the two ends. Germline CDR1 reads SGHTS; CDR2 reads YDEGEE. The CDR3 extends over 15 amino acids. Data came from immunoSEQ multiplex PCR; TCRdb stores just in-frame clones and leaves some out. This sample has 200,000 to 250,000 clones, with 88% found just once. Treatment in this sample: 15 to 20 received Ad26.COV2.S at low or high dose, single or two shots; 5 received placebo; per-sample allocation not given. Following the first vaccine or placebo injection, samples were taken on day 63. SARS-CoV-2 spike from the Wuhan strain was encoded by the vaccine, an Ad26 vector. Study results and limitations: Estimates derived from TCR breadth and depth analyses may have underestimated total T cell responses.

This chain joins TRBV5-8 and TRBJ1-2, with D tentatively TRBD1 (5 bases). The clonotype was recovered from a person aged 18 to 59 who received the Ad26.COV2.S COVID-19 vaccine or a placebo. The sequenced sample was peripheral blood, obtained in a trial of Ad26.COV2.S vaccine versus placebo. CDR3 in amino acids: CASNTRGAPAGGYTF. The CDR3 DNA reads as TGTGCCAGCAACACACGCGGGGCGCCCGCTGGGGGCTACACCTTC. The full variable domain, rest sourced from reference TRBV5-8 and TRBJ1-2, is EAGVTQSPTHLIKTRGQQATLRCSPISGHTSVYWYQQALGLGLQFLLWYDEGEERNRGNFPPRFSGRQFPNYSSELNVNALELEDSALYLCASNTRGAPAGGYTFGSGTRLTVV.